This TCR beta chain was captured by sequencing in a study of blood T cell repertoires in COVID-19. As for the study in general: The study drew acute and convalescent COVID-19 samples from the United States, Italy and Spain. Sources were T cells, B-cell-depleted T cells, or PBMCs; the material itself was cDNA or gDNA.

This CDR3 has 14 residues. The V gene lost 2 bases and the J gene lost 2 bases, with 9 bases spanning the gap. Germline V CDR1 and CDR2: MNHEY, SMNVEV (reference sequence). In the authors' methods: Using reference gene primer amplification, nucleated cell counts were estimated. Sequencing used immunoSEQ multiplex PCR; TCRdb keeps in-frame clones, though not all of them. That table is the source of V, J and clone size, and D and trimming were worked out from the DNA. Of over 30,000 clones listed, over 75% are singletons. The specimen was peripheral blood. The J gene is TRBJ1-1, the V gene TRBV27, with D uncertain. The source is a human donor in a cohort sampled during active COVID-19. In DNA, the CDR3 is TGTGCCAGCAGTTTAAATTTTCCTAACACTGAAGCTTTCTTT. It translates to CASSLNFPNTEAFF.